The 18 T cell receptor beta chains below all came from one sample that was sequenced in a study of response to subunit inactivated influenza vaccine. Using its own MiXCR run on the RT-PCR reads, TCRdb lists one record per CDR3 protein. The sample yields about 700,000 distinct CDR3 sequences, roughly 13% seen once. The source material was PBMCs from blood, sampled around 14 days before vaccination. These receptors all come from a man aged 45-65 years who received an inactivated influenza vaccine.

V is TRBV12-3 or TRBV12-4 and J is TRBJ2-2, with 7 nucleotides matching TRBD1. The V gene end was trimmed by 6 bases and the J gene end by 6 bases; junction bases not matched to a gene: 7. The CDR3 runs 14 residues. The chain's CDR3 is CASSPYRGPGELFF. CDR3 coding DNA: TGTGCCAGCAGCCCCTACAGGGGTCCCGGGGAGCTGTTTTTT.

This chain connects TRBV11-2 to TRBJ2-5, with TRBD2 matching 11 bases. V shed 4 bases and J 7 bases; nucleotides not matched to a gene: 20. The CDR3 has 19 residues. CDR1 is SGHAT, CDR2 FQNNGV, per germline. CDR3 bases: TGTGCCAGCAGCTCGAGCTTGCTTTCGGTAGCGGGGGGGAGCGGGACCCAGTACTTC. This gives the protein CASSSSLLSVAGGSGTQYF.

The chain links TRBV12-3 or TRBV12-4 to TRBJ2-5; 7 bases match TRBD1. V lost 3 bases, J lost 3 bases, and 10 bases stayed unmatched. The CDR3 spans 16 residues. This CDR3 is CASSFSGTDLKETQYF. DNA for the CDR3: TGTGCCAGCAGTTTCTCCGGGACAGACTTAAAAGAGACCCAGTACTTC.

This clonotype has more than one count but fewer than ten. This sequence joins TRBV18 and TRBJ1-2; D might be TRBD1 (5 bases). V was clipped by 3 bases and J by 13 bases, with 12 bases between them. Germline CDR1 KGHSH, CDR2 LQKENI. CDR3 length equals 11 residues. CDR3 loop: CASSPGLSPTF. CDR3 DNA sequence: TGTGCCAGCTCACCGGGGCTCTCTCCCACCTTC.

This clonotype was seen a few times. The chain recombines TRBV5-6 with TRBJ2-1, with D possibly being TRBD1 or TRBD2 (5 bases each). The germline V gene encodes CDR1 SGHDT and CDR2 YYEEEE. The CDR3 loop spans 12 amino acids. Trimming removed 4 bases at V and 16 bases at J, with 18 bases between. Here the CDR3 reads CASSLGDQLDFF. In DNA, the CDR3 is TGTGCCAGCAGCCTCGGGGACCAACTAGATTTCTTC.

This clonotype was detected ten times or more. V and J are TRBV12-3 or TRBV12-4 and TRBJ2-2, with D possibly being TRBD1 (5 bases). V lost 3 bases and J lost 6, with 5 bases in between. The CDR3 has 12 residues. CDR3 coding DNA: TGTGCCAGCAGTTTGACAGCCGGGGAGCTGTTTTTT. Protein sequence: CASSLTAGELFF.

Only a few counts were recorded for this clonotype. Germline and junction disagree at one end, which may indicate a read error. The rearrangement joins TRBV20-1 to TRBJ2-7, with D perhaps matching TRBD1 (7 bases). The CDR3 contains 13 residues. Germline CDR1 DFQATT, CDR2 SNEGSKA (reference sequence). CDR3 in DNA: TGCAGTGCTAGGGGGGGACAGCCTTACGGGCAGTACTTC. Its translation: CSARGGQPYGQYF.

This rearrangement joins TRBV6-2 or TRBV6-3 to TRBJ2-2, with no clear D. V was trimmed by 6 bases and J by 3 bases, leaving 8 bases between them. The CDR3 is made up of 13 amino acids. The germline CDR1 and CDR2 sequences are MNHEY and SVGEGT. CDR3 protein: CASRGKDTGELFF. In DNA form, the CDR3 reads TGTGCCAGCAGGGGAAAGGACACCGGGGAGCTGTTTTTT.

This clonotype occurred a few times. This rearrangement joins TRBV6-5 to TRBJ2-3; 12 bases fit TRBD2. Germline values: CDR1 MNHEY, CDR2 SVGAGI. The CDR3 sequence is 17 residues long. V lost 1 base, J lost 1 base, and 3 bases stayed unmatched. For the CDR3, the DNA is TGTGCCAGCAGTTACTACCTAGCGGGAGGGGGCACAGATACGCAGTATTTT. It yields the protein CASSYYLAGGGTDTQYF.

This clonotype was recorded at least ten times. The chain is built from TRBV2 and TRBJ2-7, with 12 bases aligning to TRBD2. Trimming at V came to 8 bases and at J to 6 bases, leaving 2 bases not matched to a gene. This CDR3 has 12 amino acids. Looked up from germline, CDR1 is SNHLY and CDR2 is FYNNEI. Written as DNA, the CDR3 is TGTGCCAGCTCTAGCGGGAGGGGCGAGCAGTACTTC. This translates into CASSSGRGEQYF.

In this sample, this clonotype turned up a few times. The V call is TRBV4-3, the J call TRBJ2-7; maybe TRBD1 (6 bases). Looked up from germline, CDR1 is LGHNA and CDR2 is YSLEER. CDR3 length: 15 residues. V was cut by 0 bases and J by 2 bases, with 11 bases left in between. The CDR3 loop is CASSQDSDRTYEQYF. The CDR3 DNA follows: TGCGCCAGCAGCCAAGATTCCGACAGGACCTACGAGCAGTACTTC.

CDR3 amino acids: CLAGAGHEQYF. CDR3 coding DNA: TGCTTGGCGGGAGCGGGCCACGAGCAGTACTTC. The V gene is TRBV20-1, the J gene TRBJ2-7, with TRBD2 matching 7 bases. CDR1 DFQATT and CDR2 SNEGSKA come from the germline V gene (reference sequence). The CDR3 totals 11 residues.

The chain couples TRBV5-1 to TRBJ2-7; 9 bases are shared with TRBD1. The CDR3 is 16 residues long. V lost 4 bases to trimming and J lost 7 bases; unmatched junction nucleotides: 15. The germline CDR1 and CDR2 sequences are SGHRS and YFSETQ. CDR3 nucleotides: TGCGCCAGCAGCCCAGTCGGACAGGGGTGGATGAGAGAGCAGTACTTC. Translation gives CASSPVGQGWMREQYF.

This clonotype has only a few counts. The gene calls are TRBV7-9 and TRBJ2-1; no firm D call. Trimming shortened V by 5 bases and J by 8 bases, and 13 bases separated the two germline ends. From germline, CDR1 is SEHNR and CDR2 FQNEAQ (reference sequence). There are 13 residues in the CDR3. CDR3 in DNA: TGTGCCAGCAGCCCTAATTACGGTCATGAGCAGTTCTTC. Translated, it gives CASSPNYGHEQFF.

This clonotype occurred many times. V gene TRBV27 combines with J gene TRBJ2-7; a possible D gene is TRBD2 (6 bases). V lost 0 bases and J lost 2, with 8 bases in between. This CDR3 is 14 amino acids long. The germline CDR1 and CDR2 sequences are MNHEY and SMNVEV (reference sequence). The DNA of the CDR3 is TGTGCCAGCAGTTTATCACTAGCAGCCTACGAGCAGTACTTC. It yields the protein CASSLSLAAYEQYF.

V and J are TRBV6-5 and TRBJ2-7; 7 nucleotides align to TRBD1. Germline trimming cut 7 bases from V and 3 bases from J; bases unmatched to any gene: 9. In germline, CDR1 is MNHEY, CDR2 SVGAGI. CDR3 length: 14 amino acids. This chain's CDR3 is CASNLRQGLYEQYF. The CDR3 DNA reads TGTGCCAGCAATTTGCGACAGGGCCTCTACGAGCAGTACTTC.

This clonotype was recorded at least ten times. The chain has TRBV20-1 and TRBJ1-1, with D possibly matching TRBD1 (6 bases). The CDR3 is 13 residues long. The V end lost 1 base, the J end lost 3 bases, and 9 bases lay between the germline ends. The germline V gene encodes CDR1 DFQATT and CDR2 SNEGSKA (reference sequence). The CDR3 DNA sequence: TGCAGTGCTAGAGCCCGGACAGACACTGAAGCTTTCTTT. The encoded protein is CSARARTDTEAFF.

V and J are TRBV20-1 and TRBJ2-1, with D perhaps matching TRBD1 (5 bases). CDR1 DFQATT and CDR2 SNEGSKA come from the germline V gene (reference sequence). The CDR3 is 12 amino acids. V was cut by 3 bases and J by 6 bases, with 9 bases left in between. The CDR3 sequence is CSARSQGNEQFF. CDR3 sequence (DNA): TGCAGTGCTAGGAGTCAGGGCAATGAGCAGTTCTTC.